This T cell receptor beta chain comes out of a study of blood T cell repertoires in COVID-19. At the level of the study: Specimens from acute and convalescent COVID-19 originated in the United States, Italy and Spain. Nucleic acid was either cDNA or gDNA, and it came from T cells, B-cell-depleted T cells, or PBMCs.

Authors' processing steps: From reference gene primer amplification, estimates of nucleated cell counts were derived. This table comes from immunoSEQ multiplex PCR, and its TCRdb copy is limited to in-frame clones, with some not included. V and J calls and clone size are as listed in that table; D and trimming were resolved from the DNA. Among some 50,000 clones, 86% were seen once, and the ten largest hold more than 5%. The CDR3 runs to 15 residues. Germline V lookup: CDR1 SGDLS, CDR2 YYNGEE. V was clipped by 0 bases and J by 5 bases, with 11 bases between them. This clone was detected only a few times.

This chain links TRBV9 with TRBJ1-4; D perhaps matches TRBD1 (5 bases). Sequencing used peripheral blood. The TCR sequence derives from a man aged 35-49 years with active COVID-19. This CDR3 is CASSVGGRRNEKLFF. The CDR3 DNA is TGTGCCAGCAGCGTAGGGGGCAGAAGGAATGAAAAACTGTTTTTT. Full variable domain (rest looked up from reference TRBV9 and TRBJ1-4): DSGVTQTPKHLITATGQRVTLRCSPRSGDLSVYWYQQSLDQGLQFLIQYYNGEERAKGNILERFSAQQFPDLHSELNLSSLELGDSALYFCASSVGGRRNEKLFFGSGTQLSVL.